A single TCR beta chain is shown here with its context. Its antigen is currently unknown. Gene names denote mouse genes. The read is 4 residues too short to cover the CDR3 end, so that end is filled in from the germline J gene. V trimming: 2 bases; J trimming: 6 bases; junction bases outside the gene matches: 4. CDR1 is SGHDT and CDR2 is FRDEAV in the germline V gene. CDR3 size: 14 residues. It was with CD4, CD8alpha, NKG2D, NKG2ACE and other markers that pooled cutaneous lymph node cells were sorted. This sample was included in a study of CD8+ T cells in alopecia areata. Study as a whole: The graft donors were approximately 6-12-month-old C3H/HeJ mice with spontaneous alopecia, and their skin went to approximately 7-11-week-old female C3H/HeJ mice. Study-level results: Mice showed TCR sharing more clearly than patients did, possibly owing to HLA. Researchers report lesional scalp, most notably alopecia totalis/universalis, outstripped normal scalp in clonality.

RNA extraction and reverse transcription yielded cDNA as sequencing template. The method was immunoSEQ multiplex PCR; TCRdb's version includes in-frame clones alone and lacks a portion of them. The sample gives roughly 260,000 clones, none seen only once, and the top ten clones hold 1.2%. The V call is TRBV14, the J call TRBJ2-1; 8 bases map to TRBD2. The TCR sequence derives from a C3H/HeJ mouse with alopecia areata. This strain has MHC haplotype H2-k. The sequenced sample was CD4+ T cells sorted from a lymph node. The CDR3 spells CASSLSGGRAEQFF. The sequenced part of the CDR3 DNA is TGTGCCAGCAGTTTATCGGGGGGGCGTGCT.